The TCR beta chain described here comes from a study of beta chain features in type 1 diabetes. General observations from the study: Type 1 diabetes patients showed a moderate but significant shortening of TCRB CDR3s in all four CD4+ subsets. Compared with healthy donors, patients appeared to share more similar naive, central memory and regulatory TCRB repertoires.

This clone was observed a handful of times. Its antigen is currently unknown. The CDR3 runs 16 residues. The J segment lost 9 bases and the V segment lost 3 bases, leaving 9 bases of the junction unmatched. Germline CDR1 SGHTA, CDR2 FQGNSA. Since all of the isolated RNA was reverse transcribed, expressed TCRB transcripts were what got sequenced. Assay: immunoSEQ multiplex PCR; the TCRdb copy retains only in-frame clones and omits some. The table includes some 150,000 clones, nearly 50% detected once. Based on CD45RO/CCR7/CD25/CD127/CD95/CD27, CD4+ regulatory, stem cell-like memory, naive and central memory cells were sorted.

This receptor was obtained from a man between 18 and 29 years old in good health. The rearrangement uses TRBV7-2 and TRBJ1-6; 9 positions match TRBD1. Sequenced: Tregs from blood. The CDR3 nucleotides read TGTGCCAGCAGCTTGACGGGACAGGGATTTGGTTCACCCCTCCACTTT. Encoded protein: CASSLTGQGFGSPLHF.